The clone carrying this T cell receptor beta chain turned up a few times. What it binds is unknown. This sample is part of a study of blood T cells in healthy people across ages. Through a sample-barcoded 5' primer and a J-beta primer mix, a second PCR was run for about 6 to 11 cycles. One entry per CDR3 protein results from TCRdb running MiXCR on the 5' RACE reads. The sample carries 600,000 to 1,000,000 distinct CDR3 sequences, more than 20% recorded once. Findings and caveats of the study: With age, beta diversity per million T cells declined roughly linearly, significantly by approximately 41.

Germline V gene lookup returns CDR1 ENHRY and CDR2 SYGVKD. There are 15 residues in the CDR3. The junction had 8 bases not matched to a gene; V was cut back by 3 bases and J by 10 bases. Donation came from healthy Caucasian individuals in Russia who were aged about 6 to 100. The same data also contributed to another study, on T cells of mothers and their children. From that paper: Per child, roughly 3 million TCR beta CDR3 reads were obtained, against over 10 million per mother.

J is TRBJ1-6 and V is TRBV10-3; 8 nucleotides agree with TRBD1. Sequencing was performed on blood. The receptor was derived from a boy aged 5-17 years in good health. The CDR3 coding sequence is TGTGCCATCAGTGACCGTGGACAGGGTGAATCACCCCTCCACTTT. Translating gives CAISDRGQGESPLHF.